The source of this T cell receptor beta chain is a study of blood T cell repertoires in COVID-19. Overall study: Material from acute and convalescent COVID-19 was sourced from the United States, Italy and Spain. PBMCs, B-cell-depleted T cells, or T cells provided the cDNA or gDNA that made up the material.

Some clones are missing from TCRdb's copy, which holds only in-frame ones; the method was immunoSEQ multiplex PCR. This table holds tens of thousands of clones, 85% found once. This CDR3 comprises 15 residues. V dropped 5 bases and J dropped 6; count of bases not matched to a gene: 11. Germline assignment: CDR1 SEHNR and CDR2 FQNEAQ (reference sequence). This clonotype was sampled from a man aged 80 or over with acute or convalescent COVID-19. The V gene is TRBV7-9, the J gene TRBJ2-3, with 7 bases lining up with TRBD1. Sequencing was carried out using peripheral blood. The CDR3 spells CASSARDSHFDTQYF. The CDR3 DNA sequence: TGTGCCAGCAGCGCCCGGGACAGTCACTTCGATACGCAGTATTTT.